The source of this TCR beta chain is a study of cytomegalovirus exposure and HLA in healthy donors (dated by TCRdb to about 2017). Background on the whole study: According to an earlier analysis of several hundred of the donors, about 179 million T cells yielded over 100 million unique TCR beta sequences and about 300 Gb of sequence data. Donor age, sex, ethnicity and CMV serostatus were compiled together with the repertoire data. Every discovery cohort repertoire had been produced on one sequencing platform. Across 398 genotyped donors of the cohort, an average of roughly 250,000 unique TCR beta nucleotide sequences per donor were sequenced, and approximately 17% of those sequences were non-productive. An earlier analysis of approximately 640 of the donors applied high-throughput TCR beta sequencing to assess whether each TCR beta V gene segment acted as functional or pseudogenic. The study aimed to test whether signatures of past pathogen exposure could be identified by cataloging public T cell receptors. To predict cytomegalovirus infection status, the study brought together high-throughput TCR immunosequencing, statistical association of individual TCRs with disease status, and machine learning. Of the roughly 400 genotyped donors, approximately 82% fell in the genetic ancestry cluster associated with self-reported Caucasian donors. Roughly five DR-DQ haplotypes were handled as single units for association and clustering because linkage in the cohort was strong. A later analysis re-analyzed previously published TCR beta repertoires from 666 donors and added high-resolution HLA genotyping to study TCR occurrence patterns. Using immunosequencing, the study profiled T cell repertoires from roughly 650 subjects and related those repertoires to cytomegalovirus serostatus. Along with the approximately 670-subject first cohort, a separate validation cohort of over a hundred different subjects was used. A later genetic analysis took genome-wide SNP genotypes for about 60% of the roughly 670 donors and used that subset as a discovery cohort. An early release that covered some 640 HLA-typed donors contained about 290 gigabases of sequencing data and 75 million to 100 million unique TCR sequences. Both class I and class II loci were covered by HLA typing, at four-digit resolution. The later analysis used no new phenotypic data to find candidate immune exposures, relying instead on TCR beta sequences and their occurrence across donors. The number of donors typed differed by locus, with 629-630 for A, B, C, DRB1 and DQB1, 522 for DQA1, under 610 for DPA1, and some 440 for DPB1.

This clone appeared once. Its cognate antigen has yet to be identified. No base quality information exists; no much larger clone differs at one position. Compared with germline, V lacks 4 bases and J lacks 2 bases; bases without a gene match: 12. Spanning cysteine to phenylalanine, the CDR3 consists of 18 amino acids. Left in the record is the CDR3 DNA by itself, 54 bases read in frame from the first base. From a lookup of the germline V gene, CDR1 and CDR2 are SGHTA and FQGNSA. The library came from the immunoSEQ multiplex PCR assay. For the multiplex PCR, a mixture combining 60 forward primers for TCR Vbeta segments and 13 reverse primers for TCR Jbeta segments was used. The CDR3 region of rearranged TCR beta genes was amplified from genomic DNA by a multiplex PCR assay. On the Illumina HiSeq System, the amplified TCR beta libraries were sequenced as 87-base-pair reads. The paper's data handling went like this. Across the 640 or so repertoires, a later analysis counted roughly 84 million unique TCR beta chains, 8.5 million to 12 million of which were shared by at least two donors. To remove PCR and sequencing errors, raw reads were error-corrected and collapsed into unique sequences using a nearest-neighbor algorithm that merged closely related sequences. To assign V, D and J gene segments, CDR3 sequences were aligned to IMGT reference sequences. For a sequence to be retained, a match of at least six nucleotides to both a V gene segment and a J gene segment was required. Rearrangements were called productive when the CDR3 lacked stop codons and stayed in frame with V and J; all others were non-productive. CDR3 was defined according to IMGT convention as the region running from the second conserved V-encoded cysteine to the conserved J-encoded phenylalanine. The earlier analysis of about 610 of the donors excluded any sequence lacking an unambiguous match to a single V gene segment. An earlier analysis of under 750 of the donors called V segments functional above 56.7% productive rearrangements and segregating when the between-donor standard deviation exceeded 5%. A statistical classification framework was developed to diagnose cytomegalovirus status using the catalog of TCR beta chain sequences. In a later analysis, TCR nucleotide sequences were compared against IMGT/GENE-DB human TR gene sequences so that V and J genes could be assigned. In a later analysis, CDR3 sequences and most-parsimonious VDJ recombination scenarios were assigned using the TCRdist pipeline. In a later analysis, each TCR beta chain was defined by its CDR3 amino acid sequence together with its V-gene family, and reads lacking a unique V-gene family were excluded. In a later analysis, 550 to 650 highly shared, low-generation-probability nucleotide sequences were removed to address suspected cross-contamination and a sequencing artifact. In a later analysis, a clonal expansion index for each public chain was calculated from normalized within-repertoire ranks of inferred template counts. A later analysis computed generation probabilities with a VDJ recombination model fitted to out-of-frame rearrangements, and checked the results against IGoR. Hypergeometric tests were used in a later analysis to score TCR-TCR, TCR-HLA and TCR-CMV co-occurrence, with a repertoire-size bias correction applied to the TCR pairs. A later analysis estimated false discovery rates by permuting HLA or CMV assignments 20 times. In a later analysis, co-occurring TCRs were grouped using DBSCAN, with TCRdist sequence similarity added in when clustering inside HLA-allele-positive subsets. Repertoires with fewer than 30,000 or more than 120,000 public chains, plus five repertoires with anomalous nucleotide sharing, were excluded from co-occurrence clustering. Not all clones reach the TCRdb copy of this immuneACCESS table, which keeps in-frame sequences only. Checked studies attribute under half of the gap to unresolved V genes and leave the rest unexplained. V and J calls and clone size are those listed in that table; D and trimming were worked out from the DNA. For this sample there are some 80,000 clones; around 77% appear just once. The ten largest clones capture around 3.4% of the sample.

Overall study results and their limits: In a later analysis, HLA-associated TCR beta chains showed more clonal expansion and lower generation probabilities than non-associated chains that were equally common. The classifier was reported to diagnose cytomegalovirus status with high specificity and sensitivity in both the original cohort and the validation cohort. In a later analysis, 16,951 TCR beta sequences were associated with specific HLA alleles at a false discovery rate of 0.05. In an earlier analysis of more than 500 of the donors, most TCR beta V segments appeared in productive rearrangements about 87% or about 30% of the time, broadly matching IMGT annotations. When HLA alleles, especially DR and DQ, strongly co-occurred, TCR associations were difficult to assign to individual alleles. A later analysis found that most CMV-associated TCR beta chains appeared HLA-restricted, with HLA associations seemingly driven largely by CMV exposure. Across donors, most TCR sequences were observed very rarely, whereas some public TCRs were present in many individuals. According to a later analysis, parvovirus B19, influenza, CMV and Epstein-Barr virus appeared linked to several top co-occurrence clusters. Linkage disequilibrium might explain the correlated functional status among segregating V segments, but an unknown experimental factor could not be ruled out. A total of about 180 TCR beta chains were listed by the study as associated with cytomegalovirus. In a later analysis, TCR association rates were found to vary across HLA loci, with the most associated TCRs seen for DRB1 alleles and the fewest for HLA-C alleles. In this cohort, only TCR beta chains were sequenced, and detectable features were limited by the absence of alpha or paired-chain data. In vitro tests confirmed that a few of the cytomegalovirus-associated TCR beta chains recognize cytomegalovirus antigens. Because some donors lacked HLA typing at each locus, the association tests relied only on the typed subset. Because the 87-base-pair reads could not distinguish some IMGT-functional V segments, including TRBV6-2 and TRBV6-3, those segments were excluded. For the cohort, immune exposure information was limited to CMV serostatus. A cluster of highly shared sequence variants was judged likely to be a technical artifact of the sequencing pipeline. The presence/absence analyses assumed that sequencing depth was roughly uniform across donors, and that assumption may not be true. Compared with the 666-donor mean, donors in an Asian-associated ancestry cluster had fewer N-insertions in productive TCRs, according to a later genetic analysis. About 15 rarely observed V segments, including chromosome 9 orphons, were excluded from the earlier analysis of approximately 500 of the donors because counts were too low. According to the authors, the approach could potentially be generalized to other disease states and immunological phenotypes. A later genetic analysis associated a missense DCLRE1C variant with V-gene and J-gene trimming of TCR beta chains, and an independent cohort replicated the association. A further reported finding was that TCR beta sequences accurately predicted the HLA-A and HLA-B alleles for most subjects in the first cohort.

The cohort consisted of more than 650 healthy bone marrow donors. Cohort members were all nominally healthy when sampled, although unrecorded immune exposures were likely present. The donor tested CMV seronegative and was one of the 352 seronegative cohort members. A peripheral blood sample was collected from each donor, and TCR beta sequencing was performed on peripheral blood mononuclear cells. The Qiagen DNeasy Blood Extraction Kit was used to extract genomic DNA from the blood cell samples. The sequence is built from TRBV7-2 and TRBJ2-3, and 10 junctional nucleotides match TRBD2. The clonotype comes from a man aged 45-60 years in good health and CMV-seronegative. Material: PBMCs. The CDR3: CASSSQGGSGGSTDTQYF. At the DNA level, the sequence is TGTGCCAGCAGCTCCCAGGGAGGTAGCGGGGGGTCCACAGATACGCAGTATTTT.